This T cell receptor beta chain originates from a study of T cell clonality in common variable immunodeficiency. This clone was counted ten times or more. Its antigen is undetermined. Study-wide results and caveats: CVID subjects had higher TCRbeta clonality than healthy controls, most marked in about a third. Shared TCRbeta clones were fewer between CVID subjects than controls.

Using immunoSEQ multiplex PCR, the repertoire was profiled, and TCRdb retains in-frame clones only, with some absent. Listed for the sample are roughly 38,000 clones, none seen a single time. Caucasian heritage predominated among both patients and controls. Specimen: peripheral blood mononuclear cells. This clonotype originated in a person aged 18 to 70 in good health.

The covered CDR3 bases are TGCAGTGCCCAGACAGGGATCGAG. Translated: CSAQTGIE. The whole CDR3 is CSAQTGIEQYF. The chain links TRBV20-1 to TRBJ2-7; 7 nucleotides align to TRBD1. The missing CDR3 end, 3 residues past where the read stops, is filled in from the germline J gene. This CDR3 contains 11 residues. J was trimmed by 6 bases and V by 6 bases; bases with no gene match: 5. Looked up from germline, CDR1 is DFQATT and CDR2 is SNEGSKA (reference sequence).